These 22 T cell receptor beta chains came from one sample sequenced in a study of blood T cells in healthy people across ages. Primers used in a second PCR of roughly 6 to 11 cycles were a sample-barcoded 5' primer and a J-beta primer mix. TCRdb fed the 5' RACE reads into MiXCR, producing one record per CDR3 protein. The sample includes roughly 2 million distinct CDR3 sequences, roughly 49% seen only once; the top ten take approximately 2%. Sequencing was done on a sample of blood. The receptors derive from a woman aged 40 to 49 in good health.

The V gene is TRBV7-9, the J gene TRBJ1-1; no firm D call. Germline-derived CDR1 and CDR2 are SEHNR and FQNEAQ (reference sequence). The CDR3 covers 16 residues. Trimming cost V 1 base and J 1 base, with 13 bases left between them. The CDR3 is CASSLDTGRTNTEAFF. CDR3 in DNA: TGTGCCAGCAGCTTAGATACCGGACGGACGAACACTGAAGCTTTCTTT.

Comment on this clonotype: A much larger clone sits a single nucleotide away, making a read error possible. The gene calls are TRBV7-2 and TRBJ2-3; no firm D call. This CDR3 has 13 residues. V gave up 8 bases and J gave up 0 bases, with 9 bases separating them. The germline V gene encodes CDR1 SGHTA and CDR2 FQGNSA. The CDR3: CTSGTGSTDTQYF. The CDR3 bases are TGTACCAGCGGCACTGGAAGCACAGATACGCAGTATTTT.

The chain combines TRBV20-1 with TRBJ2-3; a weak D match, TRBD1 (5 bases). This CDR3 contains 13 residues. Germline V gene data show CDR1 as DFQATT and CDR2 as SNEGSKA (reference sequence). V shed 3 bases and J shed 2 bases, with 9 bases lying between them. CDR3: CSASSGITDTQYF. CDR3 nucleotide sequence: TGCAGTGCTAGTTCAGGGATCACAGATACGCAGTATTTT.

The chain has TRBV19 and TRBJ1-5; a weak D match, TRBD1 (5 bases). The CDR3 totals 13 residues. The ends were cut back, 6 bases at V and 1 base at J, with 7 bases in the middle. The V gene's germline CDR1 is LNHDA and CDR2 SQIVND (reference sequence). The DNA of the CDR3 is TGTGCCAGTAGGCGACAGAGCAATCAGCCCCAGCATTTT. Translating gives CASRRQSNQPQHF.

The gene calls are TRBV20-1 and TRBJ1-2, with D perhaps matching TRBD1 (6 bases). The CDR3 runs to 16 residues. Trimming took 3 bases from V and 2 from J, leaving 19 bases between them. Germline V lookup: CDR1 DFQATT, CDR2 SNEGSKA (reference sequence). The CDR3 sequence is CSASGGTPYQNYGYTF. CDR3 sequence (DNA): TGCAGTGCTAGTGGGGGCACACCTTACCAAAACTATGGCTACACCTTC.

CDR3: CASSYGTGENYGYTF. Written as DNA, the CDR3 is TGTGCCAGCAGTTACGGGACAGGGGAGAATTATGGCTACACCTTC. The genes are TRBV6-5 and TRBJ1-2, with 10 bases matching TRBD1. In germline, CDR1 is MNHEY, CDR2 SVGAGI. The CDR3 has 15 residues. J gave up 5 bases and V 2 bases, and 5 bases lay outside the gene matches.

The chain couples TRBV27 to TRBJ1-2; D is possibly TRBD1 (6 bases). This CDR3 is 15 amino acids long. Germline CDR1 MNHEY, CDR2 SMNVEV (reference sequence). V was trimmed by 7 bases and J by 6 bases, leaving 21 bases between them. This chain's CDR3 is CASKLTGQELDGYTF. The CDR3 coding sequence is TGTGCCAGCAAACTCACAGGGCAGGAGCTCGATGGCTACACCTTC.

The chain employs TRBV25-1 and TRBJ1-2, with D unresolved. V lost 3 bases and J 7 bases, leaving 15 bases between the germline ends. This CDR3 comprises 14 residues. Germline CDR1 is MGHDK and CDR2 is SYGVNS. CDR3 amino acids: CASSEYGRLAGYTF. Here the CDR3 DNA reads TGTGCCAGCAGTGAGTACGGACGTCTCGCTGGCTACACCTTC.

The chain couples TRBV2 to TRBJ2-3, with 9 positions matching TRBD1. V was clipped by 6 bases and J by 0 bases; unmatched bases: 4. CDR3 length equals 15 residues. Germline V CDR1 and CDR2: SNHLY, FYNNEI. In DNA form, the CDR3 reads TGTGCCAGCAGGCTCGACAGGGGGAGCACAGATACGCAGTATTTT. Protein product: CASRLDRGSTDTQYF.

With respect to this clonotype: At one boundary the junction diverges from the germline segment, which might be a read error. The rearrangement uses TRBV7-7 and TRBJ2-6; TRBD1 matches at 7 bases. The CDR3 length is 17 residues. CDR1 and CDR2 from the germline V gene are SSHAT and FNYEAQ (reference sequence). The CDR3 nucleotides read TGTGCTAGCAGCGAGACAGGGCCCAGCTCTGGGGCCAACGTCCTGACTTTC. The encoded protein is CASSETGPSSGANVLTF.

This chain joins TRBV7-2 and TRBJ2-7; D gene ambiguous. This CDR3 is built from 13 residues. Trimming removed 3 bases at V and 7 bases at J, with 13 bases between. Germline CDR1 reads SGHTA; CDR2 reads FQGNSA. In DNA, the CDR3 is TGTGCCAGCAGCTTTAGACGACAACATGAGCAGTACTTC. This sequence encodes CASSFRRQHEQYF.

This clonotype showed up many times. The CDR3 bases are TGTGCCAGCAGCCCCGGAGGTTATGAGCAGTTCTTC. Translated, it gives CASSPGGYEQFF. The genes are TRBV7-9 and TRBJ2-1, with D perhaps TRBD2 (5 bases). There are 12 residues in the CDR3. The germline CDR1 and CDR2 sequences are SEHNR and FQNEAQ (reference sequence). Trimming left V 5 bases short and J 8 bases short, with 10 bases between.

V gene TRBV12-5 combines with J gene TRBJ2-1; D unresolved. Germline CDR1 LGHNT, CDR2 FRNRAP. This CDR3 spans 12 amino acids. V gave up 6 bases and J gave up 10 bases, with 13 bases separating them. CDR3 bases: TGTGCTAGTGGCTATGTGAATTACGAGCAGTTCTTC. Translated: CASGYVNYEQFF.

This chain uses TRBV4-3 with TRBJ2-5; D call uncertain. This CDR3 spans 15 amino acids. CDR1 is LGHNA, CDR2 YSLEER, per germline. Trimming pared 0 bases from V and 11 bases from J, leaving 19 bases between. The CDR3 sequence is CASSQDSQAYNEQYF. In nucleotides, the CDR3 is TGCGCCAGCAGCCAAGATAGCCAGGCGTACAATGAGCAGTACTTC.

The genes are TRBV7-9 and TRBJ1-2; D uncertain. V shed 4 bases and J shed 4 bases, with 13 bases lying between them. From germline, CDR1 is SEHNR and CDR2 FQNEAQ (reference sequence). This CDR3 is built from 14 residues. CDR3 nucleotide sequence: TGTGCCAGCAGCTCCGTCGCAGAGGTCTATGGCTACACCTTC. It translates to CASSSVAEVYGYTF.

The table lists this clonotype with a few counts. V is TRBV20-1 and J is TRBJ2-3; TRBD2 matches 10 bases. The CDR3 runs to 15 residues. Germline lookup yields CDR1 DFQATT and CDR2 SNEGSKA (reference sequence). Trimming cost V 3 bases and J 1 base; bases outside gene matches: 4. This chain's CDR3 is CSARPSGGGTDTQYF. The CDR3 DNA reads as TGCAGTGCTAGGCCTAGCGGGGGTGGCACAGATACGCAGTATTTT.

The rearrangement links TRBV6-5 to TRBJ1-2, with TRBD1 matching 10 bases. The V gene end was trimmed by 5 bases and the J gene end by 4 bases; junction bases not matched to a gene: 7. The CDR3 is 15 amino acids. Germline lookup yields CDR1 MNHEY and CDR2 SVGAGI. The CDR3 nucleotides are TGTGCCAGCAGTCGGGGGACAGGGGTAACCTATGGCTACACCTTC. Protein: CASSRGTGVTYGYTF.

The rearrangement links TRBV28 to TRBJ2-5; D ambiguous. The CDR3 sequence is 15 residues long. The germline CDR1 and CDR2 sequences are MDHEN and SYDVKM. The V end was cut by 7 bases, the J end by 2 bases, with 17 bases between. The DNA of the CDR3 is TGTGCCAGCATATCACCGAGACGGTTTCAAGAGACCCAGTACTTC. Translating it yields CASISPRRFQETQYF.

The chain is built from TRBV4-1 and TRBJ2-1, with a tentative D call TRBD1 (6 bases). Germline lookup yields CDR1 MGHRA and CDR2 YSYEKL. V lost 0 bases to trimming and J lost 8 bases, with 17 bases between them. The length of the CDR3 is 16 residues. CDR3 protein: CASSQEGGSPLDEQFF. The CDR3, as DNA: TGCGCCAGCAGCCAAGAAGGGGGATCGCCTTTGGATGAGCAGTTCTTC.

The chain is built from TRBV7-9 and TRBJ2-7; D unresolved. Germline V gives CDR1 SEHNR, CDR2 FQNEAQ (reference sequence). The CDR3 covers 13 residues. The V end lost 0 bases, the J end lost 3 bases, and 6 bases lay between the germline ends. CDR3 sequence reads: CASSLADDYEQYF. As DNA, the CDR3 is TGTGCCAGCAGCTTAGCGGACGACTACGAGCAGTACTTC.

The CDR3 reads CASSNRDSHYTDTQYF. CDR3 sequence (DNA): TGTGCCAGCAGCAATCGGGACAGTCACTACACAGATACGCAGTATTTT. V gene TRBV25-1 combines with J gene TRBJ2-3; 7 bases match TRBD1. This CDR3 region has 16 residues. J lost 2 bases, V lost 6 bases, and 11 bases had no gene match. Germline V gene data show CDR1 as MGHDK and CDR2 as SYGVNS.

CDR3 region: CASSLRIDSYNEQFF. The CDR3 DNA is TGTGCCAGCAGCTTAAGAATCGATTCCTACAATGAGCAGTTCTTC. The chain couples TRBV5-5 to TRBJ2-1; D remains unclear. The germline gives CDR1 SGHKS, CDR2 YYEKEE (reference sequence). The CDR3 totals 15 residues. V shed 2 bases and J shed 1 base, with 10 bases lying between them.